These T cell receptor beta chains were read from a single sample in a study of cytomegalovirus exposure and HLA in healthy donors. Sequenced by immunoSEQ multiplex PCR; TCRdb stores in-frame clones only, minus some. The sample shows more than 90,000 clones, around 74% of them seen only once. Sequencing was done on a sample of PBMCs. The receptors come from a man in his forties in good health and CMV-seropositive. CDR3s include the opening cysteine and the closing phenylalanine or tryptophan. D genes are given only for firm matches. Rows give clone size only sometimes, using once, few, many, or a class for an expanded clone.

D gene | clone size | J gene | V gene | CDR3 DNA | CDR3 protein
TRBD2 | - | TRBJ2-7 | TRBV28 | TGTGCCAGCAGTTTTGGGGGGGGCGAGCAGTACTTC | CASSFGGGEQYF
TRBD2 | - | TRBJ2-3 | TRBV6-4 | TGTGCCAGCAGACTAGCGGATAACACAGATACGCAGTATTTT | CASRLADNTDTQYF
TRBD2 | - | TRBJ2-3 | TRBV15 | TGTGCCACCAGCACCCCTGTGGCGGGGGACACAGATACGCAGTATTTT | CATSTPVAGDTDTQYF
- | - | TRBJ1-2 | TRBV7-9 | TGTGCCAGCAGCTCTTACTATGGCTACACCTTC | CASSSYYGYTF
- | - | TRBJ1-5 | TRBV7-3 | TGTGCCAGCAGCTTAGGTGGAGACCAGCCCCAGCATTTT | CASSLGGDQPQHF
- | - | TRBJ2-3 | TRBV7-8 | TGTGCCAGCAGGAGAGGCCAGCGGAGCACAGATACGCAGTATTTT | CASRRGQRSTDTQYF
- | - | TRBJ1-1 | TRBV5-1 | TGCGCCAGCAGCTTGGGACAGGCATTGAACACTGAAGCTTTCTTT | CASSLGQALNTEAFF
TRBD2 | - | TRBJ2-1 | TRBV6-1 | TGTGCCAGCAGTGAAAGACTAGCGGTGGGGAACAATGAGCAGTTCTTC | CASSERLAVGNNEQFF
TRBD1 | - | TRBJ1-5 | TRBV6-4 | TGTGCCAGTCATCCGACAGGGGCGATAGTTAGCAATCAGCCCCAGCATTTT | CASHPTGAIVSNQPQHF
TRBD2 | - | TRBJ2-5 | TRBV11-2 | TGTGCCAGCAGCACCACGGGGGGGTTGACCCAGTACTTC | CASSTTGGLTQYF
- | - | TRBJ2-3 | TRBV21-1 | TGTGCCAGCAGCAAGGGACAGGGACCAGATACGCAGTATTTT | CASSKGQGPDTQYF
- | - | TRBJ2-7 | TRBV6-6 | TGTGCCAGCAGTTCTTCCCCAGGCCTCGACGAGCAGTACTTC | CASSSSPGLDEQYF
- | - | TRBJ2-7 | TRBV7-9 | TGTGCCAGCAGCCCTTTGACAGTTGCCTCCTACGAGCAGTACTTC | CASSPLTVASYEQYF
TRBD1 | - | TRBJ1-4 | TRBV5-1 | TGCGCCAGCAGCCGGAGCCAGGGGGCAGCTAATGAAAAACTGTTTTTT | CASSRSQGAANEKLFF
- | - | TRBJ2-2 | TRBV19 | TGTGCCAGTACCAGGGGCACCGGGGAGCTGTTTTTT | CASTRGTGELFF
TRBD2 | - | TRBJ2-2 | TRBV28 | TGTGCCAGCAGTACCGTGGGGCTAGCGGGACTAAGGACCGAGGAGCTGTTTTTT | CASSTVGLAGLRTEELFF
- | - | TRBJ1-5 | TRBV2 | TGTGCCAGCAGTGATCGGCGGGGCTCCCAGCCCCAGCATTTT | CASSDRRGSQPQHF
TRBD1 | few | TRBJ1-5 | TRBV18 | TGTGCCAGCTCACTCCGGACAGGGGAAAGTCAGCCCCAGCATTTT | CASSLRTGESQPQHF
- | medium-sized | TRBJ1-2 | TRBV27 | TGTGCCAGCAGTGACCATCCTTGGGCAGGCTACACCTTC | CASSDHPWAGYTF
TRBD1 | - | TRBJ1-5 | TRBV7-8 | TGTGCCAGCAGCTCGACAGGGACGAATCAGCCCCAGCATTTT | CASSSTGTNQPQHF
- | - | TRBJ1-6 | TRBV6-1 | TGTGCCAGCAGTTATGGAACGACAGCACCCCTCCACTTT | CASSYGTTAPLHF
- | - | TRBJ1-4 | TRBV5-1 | TGCGCCAGCAGCTCGGGAGGCATGAATGAAAAACTGTTTTTT | CASSSGGMNEKLFF
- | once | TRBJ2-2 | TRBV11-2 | TGTGCCAGCAGCTTACGGCGGGGCAGTTCGTTGGGGAACACCGGGGAGCTGTTTTTT | CASSLRRGSSLGNTGELFF
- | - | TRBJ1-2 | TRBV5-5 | TGTGCCAGCAGCCCACAAACAGGGTTCTATGGCTACACCTTC | CASSPQTGFYGYTF
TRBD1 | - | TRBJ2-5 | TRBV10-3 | TGTGCCATCAGTGCCTCGTCCGGGACAGGGGGCGGAAATGACCAGTACTTC | CAISASSGTGGGNDQYF
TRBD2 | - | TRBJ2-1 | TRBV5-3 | TGTGCCAGAAGCTATACTGGTGTTGCGGGAGGCTTCTACAATGAGCAGTTCTTC | CARSYTGVAGGFYNEQFF
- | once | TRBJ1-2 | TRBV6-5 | TGTGCCAGCACCCTCTTAGCAGACTATGGCTACACCTTC | CASTLLADYGYTF
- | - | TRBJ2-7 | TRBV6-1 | TGTGCCAGCACCGCCCCCGTCGCAGCGACCGAGCAGTACTTC | CASTAPVAATEQYF
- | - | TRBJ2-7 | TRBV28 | TGTGCCAGCACCACCCCCAGACTAGGGAGAACGACCTACGAGCAGTACTTC | CASTTPRLGRTTYEQYF
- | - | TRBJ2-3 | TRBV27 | TGTGCCAGCAGTTTATTGGGGCAAAGACTAGGCTTT | CASSLLGQRLGF
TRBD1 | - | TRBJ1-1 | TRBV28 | TGTGCCAGCAGCTCCAACGACAGGGGGGACACTGAAGCTTTCTTT | CASSSNDRGDTEAFF
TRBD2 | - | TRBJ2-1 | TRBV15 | TGTGCCACCAGCCCGGGGGGAGGGCCATATGAGCAGTTCTTC | CATSPGGGPYEQFF
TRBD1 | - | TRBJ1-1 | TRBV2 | TGTGCCAGCAGGGGGGGGACAGGGGCCTTGCCGAACACTGAAGCTTTCTTT | CASRGGTGALPNTEAFF
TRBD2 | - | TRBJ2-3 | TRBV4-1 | TGCGCCAGCAGCCAAGATAGTGGAGCGGGGGGCACAGATACGCAGTATTTT | CASSQDSGAGGTDTQYF
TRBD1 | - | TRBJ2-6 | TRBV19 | TGTGCCAGTAGTTCCGGGACAGGGTTCTCTGGGGCCAACGTCCTGACTTTC | CASSSGTGFSGANVLTF
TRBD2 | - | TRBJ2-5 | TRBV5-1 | TGCGCCAGCAGCTTGGCGGTGGGAGGGATTCAAGAGACCCAGTACTTC | CASSLAVGGIQETQYF
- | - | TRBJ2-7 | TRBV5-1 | TGCGCCAGCAGCTTGGCTTCCGGACATACCTACGAGCAGTACTTC | CASSLASGHTYEQYF
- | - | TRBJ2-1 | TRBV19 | TGTGCCAGTAGTCGGTTAGACAGTGAGCAGTTCTTC | CASSRLDSEQFF
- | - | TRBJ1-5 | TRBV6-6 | TGTGCCAGCAGTTGGGAGGGTGGTCAGCCCCAGCATTTT | CASSWEGGQPQHF
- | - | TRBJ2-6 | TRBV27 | TGTGCCAGCAGTTCTCCCGGAGCCAGATACTCTGGGGCCAACGTCCTGACTTTC | CASSSPGARYSGANVLTF
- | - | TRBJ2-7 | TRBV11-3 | TGTGCCAGCAGCCCTAGCCGCGCAGCTTCCTACGAGCAGTACTTC | CASSPSRAASYEQYF
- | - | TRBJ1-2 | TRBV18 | TGTGCCAGCTCACCGTCCATGCAGGGCCACTATGGCTACACCTTC | CASSPSMQGHYGYTF
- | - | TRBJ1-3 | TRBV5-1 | TGCGCCAGCAGCTTGGACCAGGGTAATGGAAACACCATATATTTT | CASSLDQGNGNTIYF
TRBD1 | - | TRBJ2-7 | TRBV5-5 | TGTGCCAGCAGGACAGGGTACGAGCAGTACTTC | CASRTGYEQYF
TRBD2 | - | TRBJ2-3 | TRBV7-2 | TGTGCCAGCAGCATGGGACTAGCGGGGCCGGCAGATACGCAGTATTTT | CASSMGLAGPADTQYF
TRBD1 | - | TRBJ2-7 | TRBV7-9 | TGTGCCAGCAGCGACCGACAGGGTGGCCACGAGCAGTACTTC | CASSDRQGGHEQYF
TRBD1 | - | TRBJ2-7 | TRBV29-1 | TGCAGCGTTGGGGACAGGGCCTCCTACGAGCAGTACTTC | CSVGDRASYEQYF
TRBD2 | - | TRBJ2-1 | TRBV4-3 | TGCGCCAGCAGCCAAGGCCATATGACTAGCAGGTACAATGAGCAGTTCTTC | CASSQGHMTSRYNEQFF
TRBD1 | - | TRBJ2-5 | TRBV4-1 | TGCGCCAGCAGCCAAGATTTGGGACAGGGGCTCGAGACCCAGTACTTC | CASSQDLGQGLETQYF
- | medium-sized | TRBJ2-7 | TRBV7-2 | TGTGCCAGCAGCTTAGGGGACAAATACGAGCAGTACTTC | CASSLGDKYEQYF